This TCR beta chain was obtained from a study of T cells in localized non-small cell lung cancer. Study observations and caveats: Adjacent uninvolved lung tissue had the highest T cell clonality, exceeding tumor.

There are 15 residues in the CDR3. Trimming took 6 bases from V and 3 from J; bases not matched to a gene: 5. The germline CDR1 and CDR2 sequences are LNHDA and SQIVND (reference sequence). Clones were sequenced by immunoSEQ multiplex PCR, and TCRdb holds only the in-frame ones, with some missing. The table records around 6,400 clones, about 45% of them present only once. The sample holds a few counts of this clone. No antigen is known for it. Sequencing used lymph node tissue, obtained before any cancer treatment. The genes are TRBV19 and TRBJ1-5, with 10 positions matching TRBD1. The receptor was isolated from a man aged 35-69 years with stage I lung adenocarcinoma. The CDR3 sequence is CASSWGQGNNQPQHF. CDR3 DNA sequence: TGTGCCAGTAGCTGGGGACAGGGGAACAATCAGCCCCAGCATTTT.